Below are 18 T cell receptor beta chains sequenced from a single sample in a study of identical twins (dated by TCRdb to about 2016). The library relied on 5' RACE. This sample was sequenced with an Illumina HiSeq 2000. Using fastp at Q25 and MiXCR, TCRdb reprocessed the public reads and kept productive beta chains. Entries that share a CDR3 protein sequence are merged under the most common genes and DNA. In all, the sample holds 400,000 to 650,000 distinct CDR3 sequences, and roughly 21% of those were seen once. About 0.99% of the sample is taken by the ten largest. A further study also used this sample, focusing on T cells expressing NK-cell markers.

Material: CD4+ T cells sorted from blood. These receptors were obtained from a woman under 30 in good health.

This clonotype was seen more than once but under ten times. The CDR3 region is CASSSRAGLAGKNTGELFF. In DNA form, the CDR3 reads TGTGCCAGCAGTTCCAGGGCGGGACTAGCGGGGAAGAACACCGGGGAGCTGTTTTTT. The chain combines TRBV12-3 or TRBV12-4 with TRBJ2-2; TRBD2 aligns across 13 bases. The CDR3 is 19 amino acids. J was trimmed by 1 base and V by 4 bases; bases with no gene match: 9.

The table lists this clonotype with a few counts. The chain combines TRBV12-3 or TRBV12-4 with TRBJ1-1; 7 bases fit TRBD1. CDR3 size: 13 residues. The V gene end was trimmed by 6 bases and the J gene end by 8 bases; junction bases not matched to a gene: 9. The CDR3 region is CASSHGQAREAFF. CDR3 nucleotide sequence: TGTGCCAGCAGCCACGGACAGGCTAGGGAAGCTTTCTTT.

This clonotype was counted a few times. The CDR3 DNA reads as TGTGCCAGCAGTACGACTAGCGGGGGATACAATGAGCAGTTCTTC. It translates to CASSTTSGGYNEQFF. V usage is TRBV2 and J usage is TRBJ2-1; 12 nucleotides agree with TRBD2. The CDR3 is 15 residues long. The ends lost 5 bases at V and 4 bases at J; junction bases unmatched: 3. CDR1 and CDR2 (germline): SNHLY, FYNNEI.

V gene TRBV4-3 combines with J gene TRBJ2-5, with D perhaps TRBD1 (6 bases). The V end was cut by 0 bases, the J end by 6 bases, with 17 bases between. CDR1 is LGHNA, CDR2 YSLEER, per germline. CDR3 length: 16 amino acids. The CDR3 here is CASSQESPRQVQTQYF. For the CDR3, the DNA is TGCGCCAGCAGCCAAGAGTCCCCGCGACAGGTACAGACCCAGTACTTC.

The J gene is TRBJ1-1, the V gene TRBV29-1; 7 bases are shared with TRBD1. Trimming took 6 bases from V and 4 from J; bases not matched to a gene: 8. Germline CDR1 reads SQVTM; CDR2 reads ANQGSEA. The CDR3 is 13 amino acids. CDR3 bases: TGCAGCGTCAGTACCCACAGGGGCACTGAAGCTTTCTTT. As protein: CSVSTHRGTEAFF.

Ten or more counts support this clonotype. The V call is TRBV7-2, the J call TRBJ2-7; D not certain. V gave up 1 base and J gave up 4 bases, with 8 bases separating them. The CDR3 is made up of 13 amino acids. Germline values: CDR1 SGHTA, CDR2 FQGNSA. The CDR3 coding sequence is TGTGCCAGCAGCTTAGAGACTTGGTACGAGCAGTACTTC. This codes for CASSLETWYEQYF.

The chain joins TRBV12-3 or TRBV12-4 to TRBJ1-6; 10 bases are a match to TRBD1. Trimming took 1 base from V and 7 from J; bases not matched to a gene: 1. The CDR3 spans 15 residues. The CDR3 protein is CASSLGTGGNSPLHF. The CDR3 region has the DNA TGTGCCAGCAGTTTAGGGACAGGGGGGAATTCACCCCTCCACTTT.

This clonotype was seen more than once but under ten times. CDR3 amino acids: CASSQGSSGRGEETQYF. The CDR3 nucleotides are TGCGCCAGCAGCCAAGGATCAAGCGGGAGAGGCGAAGAGACCCAGTACTTC. The chain employs TRBV4-3 and TRBJ2-5, with 8 bases lining up with TRBD2. CDR1 is LGHNA and CDR2 is YSLEER in the germline V gene. This CDR3 comprises 17 residues. The trim removed 1 base at V and 3 bases at J, leaving 10 bases unmatched.

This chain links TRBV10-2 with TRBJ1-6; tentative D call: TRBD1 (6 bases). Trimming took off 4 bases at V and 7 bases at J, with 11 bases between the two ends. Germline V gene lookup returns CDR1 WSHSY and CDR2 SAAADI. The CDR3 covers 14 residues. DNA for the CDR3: TGCGCCAGCAGTGGTCAGGGGTCCAATTCACCCCTCCACTTT. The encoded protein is CASSGQGSNSPLHF.

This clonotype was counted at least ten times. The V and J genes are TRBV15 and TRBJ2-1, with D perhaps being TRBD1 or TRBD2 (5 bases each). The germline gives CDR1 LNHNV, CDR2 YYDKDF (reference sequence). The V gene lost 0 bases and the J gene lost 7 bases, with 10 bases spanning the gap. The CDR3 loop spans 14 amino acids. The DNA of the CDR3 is TGTGCCACCAGCAGAGATTCGGGGCGGAATGAGCAGTTCTTC. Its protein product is CATSRDSGRNEQFF.

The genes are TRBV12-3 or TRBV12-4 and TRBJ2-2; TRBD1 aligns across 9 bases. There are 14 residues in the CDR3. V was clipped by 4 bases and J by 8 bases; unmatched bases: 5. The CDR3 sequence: CASSSTGGEGELFF. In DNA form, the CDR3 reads TGTGCCAGCAGTTCTACAGGGGGCGAAGGGGAGCTGTTTTTT.

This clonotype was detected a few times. This CDR3 reads CASSGRYSNQPQHF. In DNA form, the CDR3 reads TGTGCCAGCAGTGGACGGTATAGCAATCAGCCCCAGCATTTT. J is TRBJ1-5 and V is TRBV12-3 or TRBV12-4; D gene uncertain. There are 14 residues in the CDR3. V was cut by 5 bases and J by 0 bases, with 8 bases left in between.

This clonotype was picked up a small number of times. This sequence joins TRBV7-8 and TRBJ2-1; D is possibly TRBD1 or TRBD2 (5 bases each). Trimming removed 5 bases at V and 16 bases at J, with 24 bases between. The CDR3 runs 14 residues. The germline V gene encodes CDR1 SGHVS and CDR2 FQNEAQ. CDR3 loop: CASSPSRGAPKGFF. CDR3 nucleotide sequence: TGTGCCAGCAGCCCAAGTCGAGGGGCACCAAAAGGATTCTTC.

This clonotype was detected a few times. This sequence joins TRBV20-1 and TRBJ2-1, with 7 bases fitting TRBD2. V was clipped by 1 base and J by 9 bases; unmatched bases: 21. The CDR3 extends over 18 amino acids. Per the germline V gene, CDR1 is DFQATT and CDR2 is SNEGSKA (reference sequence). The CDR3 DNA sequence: TGCAGTGCTAGAGGTCCTAGAGGTGGGAGGGATGCTAACGGTGAGCAGTTCTTC. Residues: CSARGPRGGRDANGEQFF.

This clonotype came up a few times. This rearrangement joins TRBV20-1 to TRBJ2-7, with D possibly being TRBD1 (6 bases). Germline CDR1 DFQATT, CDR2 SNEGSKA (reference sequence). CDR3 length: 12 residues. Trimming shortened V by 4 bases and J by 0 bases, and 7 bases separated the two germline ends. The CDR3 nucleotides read TGCAGTGCTATAGGGGGCTCCTACGAGCAGTACTTC. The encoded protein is CSAIGGSYEQYF.

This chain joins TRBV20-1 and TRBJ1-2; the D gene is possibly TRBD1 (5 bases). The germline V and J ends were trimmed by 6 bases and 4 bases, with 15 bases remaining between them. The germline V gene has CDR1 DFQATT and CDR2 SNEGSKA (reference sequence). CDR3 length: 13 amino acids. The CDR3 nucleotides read TGCAGTGCCGGCGGGGGGAACTCCTATGGCTACACCTTC. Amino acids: CSAGGGNSYGYTF.

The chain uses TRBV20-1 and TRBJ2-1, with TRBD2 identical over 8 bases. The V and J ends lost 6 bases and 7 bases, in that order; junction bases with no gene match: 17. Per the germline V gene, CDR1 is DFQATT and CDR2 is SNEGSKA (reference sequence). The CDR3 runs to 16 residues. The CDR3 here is CSAAPSSGTVGNEQFF. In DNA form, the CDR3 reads TGCAGTGCCGCCCCGAGTAGCGGGACGGTCGGGAATGAGCAGTTCTTC.

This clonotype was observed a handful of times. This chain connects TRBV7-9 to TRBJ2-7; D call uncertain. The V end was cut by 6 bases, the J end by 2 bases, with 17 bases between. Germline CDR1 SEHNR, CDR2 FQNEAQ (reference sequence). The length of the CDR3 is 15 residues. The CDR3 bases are TGTGCCAGCAGTCACTCGGAGAAGCGTACCTACGAGCAGTACTTC. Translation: CASSHSEKRTYEQYF.